The present entry profiles one TCR beta chain with its context. Its antigen is unknown. No neoadjuvant therapy was given to the selected pancreatic ductal adenocarcinoma patients before their surgery. This sample was included in a study of T cells in pancreatic ductal adenocarcinoma. Germline values: CDR1 SGHRS, CDR2 YFSETQ. The CDR3 covers 14 residues. The junction had 4 bases not matched to a gene; V was cut back by 4 bases and J by 2 bases. General study findings and limits: This surgical cohort overrepresents the minority presenting with early-stage disease. No significant tumor-blood clonality difference; means were about 0.11 and 0.072.

Some clones are missing from TCRdb's copy, which holds only in-frame ones; the method was immunoSEQ multiplex PCR. The sample lists over 7,000 clones; over 85% were seen once. This chain joins TRBV5-1 and TRBJ2-3; 7 nucleotides match TRBD2. This sequence was found in a human donor with pancreatic ductal adenocarcinoma. Input material: PBMCs. The CDR3 DNA is TGCGCCAGCAGCCTGAGCGGGGACACAGATACGCAGTATTTT. Translated: CASSLSGDTDTQYF.